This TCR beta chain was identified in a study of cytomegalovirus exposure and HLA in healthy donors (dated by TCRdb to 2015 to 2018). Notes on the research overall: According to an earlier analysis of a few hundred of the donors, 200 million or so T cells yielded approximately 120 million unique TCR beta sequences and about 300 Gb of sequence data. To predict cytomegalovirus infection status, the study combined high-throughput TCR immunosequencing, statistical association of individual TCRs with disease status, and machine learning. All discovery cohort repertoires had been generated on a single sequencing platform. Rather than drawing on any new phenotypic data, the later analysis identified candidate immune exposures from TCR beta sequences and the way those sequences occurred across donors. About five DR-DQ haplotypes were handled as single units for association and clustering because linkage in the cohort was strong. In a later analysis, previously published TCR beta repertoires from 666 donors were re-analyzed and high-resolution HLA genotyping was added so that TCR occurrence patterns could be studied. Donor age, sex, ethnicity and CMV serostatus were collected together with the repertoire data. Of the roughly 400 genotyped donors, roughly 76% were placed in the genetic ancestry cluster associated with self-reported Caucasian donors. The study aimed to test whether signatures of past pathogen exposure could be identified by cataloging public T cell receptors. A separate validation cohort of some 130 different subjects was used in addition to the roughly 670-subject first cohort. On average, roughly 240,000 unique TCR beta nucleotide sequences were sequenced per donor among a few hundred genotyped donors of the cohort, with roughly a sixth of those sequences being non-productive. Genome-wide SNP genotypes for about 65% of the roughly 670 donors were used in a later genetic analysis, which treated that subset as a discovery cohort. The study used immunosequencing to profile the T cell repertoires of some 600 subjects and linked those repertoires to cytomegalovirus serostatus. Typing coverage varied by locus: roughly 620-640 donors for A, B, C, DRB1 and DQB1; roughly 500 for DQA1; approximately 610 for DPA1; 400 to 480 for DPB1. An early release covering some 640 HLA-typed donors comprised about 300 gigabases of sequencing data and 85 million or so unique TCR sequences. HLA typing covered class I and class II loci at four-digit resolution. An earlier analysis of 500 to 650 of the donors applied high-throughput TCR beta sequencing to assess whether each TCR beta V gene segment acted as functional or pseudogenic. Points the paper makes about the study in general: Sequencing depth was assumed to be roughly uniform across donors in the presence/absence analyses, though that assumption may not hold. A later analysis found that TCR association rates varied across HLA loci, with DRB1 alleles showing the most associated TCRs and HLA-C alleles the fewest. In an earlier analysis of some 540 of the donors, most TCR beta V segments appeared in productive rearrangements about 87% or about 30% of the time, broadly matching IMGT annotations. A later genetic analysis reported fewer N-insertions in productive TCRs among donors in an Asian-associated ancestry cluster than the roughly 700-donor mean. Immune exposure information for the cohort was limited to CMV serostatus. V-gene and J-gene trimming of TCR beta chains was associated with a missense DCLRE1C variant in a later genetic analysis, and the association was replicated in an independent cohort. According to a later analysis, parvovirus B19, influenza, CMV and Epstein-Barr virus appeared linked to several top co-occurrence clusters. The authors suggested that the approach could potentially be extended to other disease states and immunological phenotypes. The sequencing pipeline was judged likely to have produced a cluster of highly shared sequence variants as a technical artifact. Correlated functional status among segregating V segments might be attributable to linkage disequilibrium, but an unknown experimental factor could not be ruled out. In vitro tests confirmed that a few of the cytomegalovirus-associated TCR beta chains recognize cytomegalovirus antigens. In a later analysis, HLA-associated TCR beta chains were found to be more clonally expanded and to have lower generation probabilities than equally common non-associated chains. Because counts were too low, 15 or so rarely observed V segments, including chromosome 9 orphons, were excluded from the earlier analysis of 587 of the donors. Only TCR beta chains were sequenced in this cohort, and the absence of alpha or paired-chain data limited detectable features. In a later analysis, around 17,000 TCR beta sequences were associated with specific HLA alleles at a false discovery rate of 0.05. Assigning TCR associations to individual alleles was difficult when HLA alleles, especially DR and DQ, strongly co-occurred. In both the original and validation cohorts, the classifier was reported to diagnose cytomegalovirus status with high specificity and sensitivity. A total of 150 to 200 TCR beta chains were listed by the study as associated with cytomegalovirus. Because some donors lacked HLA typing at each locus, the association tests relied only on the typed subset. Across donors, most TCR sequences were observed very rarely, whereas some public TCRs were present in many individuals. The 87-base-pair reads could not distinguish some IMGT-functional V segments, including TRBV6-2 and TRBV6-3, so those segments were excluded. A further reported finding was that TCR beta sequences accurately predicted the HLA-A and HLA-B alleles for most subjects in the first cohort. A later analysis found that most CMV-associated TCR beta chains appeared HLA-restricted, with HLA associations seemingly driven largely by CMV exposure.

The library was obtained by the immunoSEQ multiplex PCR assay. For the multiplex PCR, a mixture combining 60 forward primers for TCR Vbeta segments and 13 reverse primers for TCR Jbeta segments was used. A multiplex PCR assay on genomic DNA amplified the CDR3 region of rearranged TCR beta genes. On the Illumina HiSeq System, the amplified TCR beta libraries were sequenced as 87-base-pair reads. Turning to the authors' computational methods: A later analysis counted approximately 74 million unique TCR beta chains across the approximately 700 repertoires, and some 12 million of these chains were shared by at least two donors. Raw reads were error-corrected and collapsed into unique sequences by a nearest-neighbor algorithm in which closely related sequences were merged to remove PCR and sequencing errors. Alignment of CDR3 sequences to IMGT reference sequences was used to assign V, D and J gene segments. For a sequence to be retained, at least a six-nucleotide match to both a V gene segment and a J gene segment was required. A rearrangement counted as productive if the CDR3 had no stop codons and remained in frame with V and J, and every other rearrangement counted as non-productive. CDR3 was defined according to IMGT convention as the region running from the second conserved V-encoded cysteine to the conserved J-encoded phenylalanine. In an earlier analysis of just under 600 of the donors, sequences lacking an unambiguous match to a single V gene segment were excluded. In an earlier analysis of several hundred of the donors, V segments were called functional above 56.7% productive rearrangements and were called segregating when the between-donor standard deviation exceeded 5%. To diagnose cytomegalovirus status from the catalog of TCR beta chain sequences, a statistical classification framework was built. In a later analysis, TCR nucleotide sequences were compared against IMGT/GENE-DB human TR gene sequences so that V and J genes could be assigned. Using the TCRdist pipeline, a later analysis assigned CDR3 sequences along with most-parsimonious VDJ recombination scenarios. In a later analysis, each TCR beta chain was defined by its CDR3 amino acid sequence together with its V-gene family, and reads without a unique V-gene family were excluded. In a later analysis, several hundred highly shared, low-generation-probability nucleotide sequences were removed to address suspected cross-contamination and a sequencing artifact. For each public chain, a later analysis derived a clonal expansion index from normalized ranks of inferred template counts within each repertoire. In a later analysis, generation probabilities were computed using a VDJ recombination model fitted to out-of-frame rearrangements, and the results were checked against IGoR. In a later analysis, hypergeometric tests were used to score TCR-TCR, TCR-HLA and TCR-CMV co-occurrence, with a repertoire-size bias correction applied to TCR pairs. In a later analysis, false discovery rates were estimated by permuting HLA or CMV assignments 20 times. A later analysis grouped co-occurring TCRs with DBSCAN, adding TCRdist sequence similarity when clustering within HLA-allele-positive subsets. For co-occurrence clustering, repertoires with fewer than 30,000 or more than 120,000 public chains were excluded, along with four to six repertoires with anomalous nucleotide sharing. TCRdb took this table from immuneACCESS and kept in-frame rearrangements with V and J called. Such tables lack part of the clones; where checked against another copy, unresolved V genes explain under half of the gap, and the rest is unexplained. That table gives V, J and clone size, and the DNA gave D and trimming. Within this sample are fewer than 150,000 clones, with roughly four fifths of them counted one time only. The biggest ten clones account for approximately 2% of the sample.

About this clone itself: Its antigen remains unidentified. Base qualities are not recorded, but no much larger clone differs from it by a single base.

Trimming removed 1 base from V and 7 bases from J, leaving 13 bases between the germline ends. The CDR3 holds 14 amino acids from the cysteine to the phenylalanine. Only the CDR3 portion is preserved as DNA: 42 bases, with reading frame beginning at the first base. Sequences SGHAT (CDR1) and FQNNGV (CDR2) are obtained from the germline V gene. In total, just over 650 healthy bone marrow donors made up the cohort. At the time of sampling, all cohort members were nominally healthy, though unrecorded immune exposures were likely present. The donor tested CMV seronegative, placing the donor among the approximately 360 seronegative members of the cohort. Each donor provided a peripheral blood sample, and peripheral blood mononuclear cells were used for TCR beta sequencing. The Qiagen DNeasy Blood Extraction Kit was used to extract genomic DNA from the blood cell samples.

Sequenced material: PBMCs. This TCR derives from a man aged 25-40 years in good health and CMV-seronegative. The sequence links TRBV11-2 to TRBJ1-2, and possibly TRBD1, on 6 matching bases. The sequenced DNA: TGTGCCAGCAGCTTAGTGGCAGGGGCGGGTGGCTACACCTTC. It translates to CASSLVAGAGGYTF.